One and the same sample provided the 21 T cell receptor beta chains below, sequenced in a study of T cell responses to AZD1222 COVID-19 vaccine. TCRdb keeps only in-frame clones here, not all; method: immunoSEQ multiplex PCR. The sample includes some 94,000 clones, about nine tenths of them seen just once. The specimen comprised peripheral blood, sampled 28 days after the second AZD1222 dose. The receptor set was obtained from an adult who received the AZD1222 COVID-19 vaccine.

The rearrangement links TRBV9 to TRBJ2-3; no clear D. V lost 0 bases to trimming and J lost 4 bases, with 12 bases between them. This CDR3 spans 15 amino acids. Germline-derived CDR1 and CDR2 are SGDLS and YYNGEE. The CDR3 sequence: CASSVAAGRSDTQYF. The CDR3 coding sequence is TGTGCCAGCAGCGTAGCGGCAGGACGGTCAGATACGCAGTATTTT.

The chain combines TRBV10-3 with TRBJ2-7, with 7 bases fitting TRBD2. This CDR3 has 16 residues. Trimming at V came to 7 bases and at J to 5 bases, leaving 17 bases not matched to a gene. Per the germline V gene, CDR1 is ENHRY and CDR2 is SYGVKD. The chain's CDR3 is CAIKTARGGPFHEQYF. Here the CDR3 DNA reads TGTGCCATCAAAACCGCAAGGGGAGGGCCTTTTCACGAGCAGTACTTC.

The chain joins TRBV9 to TRBJ1-6, with no clear D. The V end was cut by 4 bases, the J end by 3 bases, with 11 bases between. This CDR3 comprises 15 residues. Looked up from germline, CDR1 is SGDLS and CDR2 is YYNGEE. The CDR3 DNA reads TGTGCCAGCAGCACCCGGGAATACTATAATTCACCCCTCCACTTT. Translated, it gives CASSTREYYNSPLHF. The full variable domain, in which reference TRBV9 and TRBJ1-6 provide the parts outside the CDR3, is DSGVTQTPKHLITATGQRVTLRCSPRSGDLSVYWYQQSLDQGLQFLIQYYNGEERAKGNILERFSAQQFPDLHSELNLSSLELGDSALYFCASSTREYYNSPLHFGNGTRLTVT.

The J gene is TRBJ2-2, the V gene TRBV9; D is unclear. Germline V CDR1 and CDR2: SGDLS, YYNGEE. The CDR3 contains 16 residues. With 0 bases removed from V and 0 bases from J, the gap between germline ends came to 9 bases. The CDR3 region is CASSVEGQANTGELFF. For the CDR3, the DNA is TGTGCCAGCAGCGTAGAAGGGCAGGCGAACACCGGGGAGCTGTTTTTT.

The chain has TRBV10-3 and TRBJ1-1; maybe TRBD1 (5 bases). CDR1 ENHRY and CDR2 SYGVKD come from the germline V gene. The CDR3 totals 11 residues. The V end was cut by 6 bases, the J end by 4 bases, with 6 bases between. DNA for the CDR3: TGTGCCATCAGGCAGGGCACTGAAGCTTTCTTT. It encodes CAIRQGTEAFF.

The chain couples TRBV4-1 to TRBJ2-5; TRBD2 agrees at 8 bases. CDR1 is MGHRA, CDR2 YSYEKL, per germline. Trimming at V came to 1 base and at J to 1 base, leaving 8 bases not matched to a gene. This CDR3 is 17 amino acids long. The CDR3 spells CASSQAGLAGGQETQYF. DNA of the CDR3: TGCGCCAGCAGCCAAGCTGGGCTGGCGGGGGGCCAAGAGACCCAGTACTTC.

This chain connects TRBV9 to TRBJ2-2; TRBD2 matches 8 bases. Trimming took 2 bases from V and 7 from J; bases not matched to a gene: 10. Germline CDR1 SGDLS, CDR2 YYNGEE. The CDR3 is 16 residues long. In DNA, the CDR3 is TGTGCCAGCAGCGTTGCACCGGGGGGGCCCGGCGGGGAGCTGTTTTTT. It specifies CASSVAPGGPGGELFF.

This chain links TRBV9 with TRBJ2-7; TRBD2 matches 9 bases. Germline loops: CDR1 SGDLS, CDR2 YYNGEE. CDR3 size: 15 residues. The V gene end was trimmed by 0 bases and the J gene end by 3 bases; junction bases not matched to a gene: 4. The CDR3 region is CASSVDGAGGYEQYF. DNA for the CDR3: TGTGCCAGCAGCGTAGACGGAGCGGGAGGCTACGAGCAGTACTTC. The variable domain in full, completed from reference TRBV9 and TRBJ2-7, reads DSGVTQTPKHLITATGQRVTLRCSPRSGDLSVYWYQQSLDQGLQFLIQYYNGEERAKGNILERFSAQQFPDLHSELNLSSLELGDSALYFCASSVDGAGGYEQYFGPGTRLTVT.

This chain links TRBV9 with TRBJ2-3, with a tentative D call TRBD2 (5 bases). Looked up from germline, CDR1 is SGDLS and CDR2 is YYNGEE. V was shortened by 2 bases and J by 5 bases, with 12 bases between the two germline ends. CDR3 length: 14 residues. The CDR3 DNA reads as TGTGCCAGCAGCGTCAGCGGTAGTGGAGATACGCAGTATTTT. This encodes CASSVSGSGDTQYF.

This chain joins TRBV28 and TRBJ1-5; D possibly corresponds to TRBD1 (5 bases). The germline CDR1 and CDR2 sequences are MDHEN and SYDVKM. This CDR3 is 14 amino acids long. Trimming took 3 bases from V and 1 from J, leaving 7 bases between them. This CDR3 is CASSLRDSNQPQHF. CDR3 nucleotide sequence: TGTGCCAGCAGTTTGCGGGACAGCAATCAGCCCCAGCATTTT.

The genes are TRBV6-1 and TRBJ2-7; possible D gene TRBD2, 5 bases. Germline V gene lookup returns CDR1 MNHNS and CDR2 SASEGT. The CDR3 is 16 residues long. V lost 1 base, J lost 2 bases, and 15 bases lay in between. For the CDR3, the DNA is TGTGCCAGCAGTGAAGGGACTCCTACCCTTCCCTACGAGCAGTACTTC. It is translated as CASSEGTPTLPYEQYF.

This chain links TRBV6-5 with TRBJ2-7; perhaps D is TRBD1 or TRBD2 (5 bases each). The germline V gene encodes CDR1 MNHEY and CDR2 SVGAGI. The CDR3 is 15 amino acids. The V gene lost 1 base and the J gene lost 3 bases, with 13 bases spanning the gap. CDR3 DNA: TGTGCCAGCAGTTACTTGGGGGAACCGGACTACGAGCAGTACTTC. Protein product: CASSYLGEPDYEQYF.

This chain connects TRBV28 to TRBJ2-1, with TRBD2 as a possible D gene (6 bases). Germline loops: CDR1 MDHEN, CDR2 SYDVKM. The V and J ends lost 8 bases and 7 bases respectively, with 21 bases between them. The CDR3 loop spans 15 amino acids. Here the CDR3 reads CASSRALATNNEQFF. In DNA form, the CDR3 reads TGTGCCAGCTCAAGAGCCCTAGCGACTAATAATGAGCAGTTCTTC.

The CDR3 nucleotides are TGTGCCAGCAGTTATGCCGGGGAGCTGTTTTTT. Translated: CASSYAGELFF. The rearrangement links TRBV6-2 or TRBV6-3 to TRBJ2-2, with D hard to call. Trimming stripped 3 bases from V and 6 bases from J, with 2 bases between. Germline loops: CDR1 MNHEY, CDR2 SVGEGT. CDR3 length equals 11 residues.

This clone has more than one count but fewer than ten. V is TRBV5-1 and J is TRBJ1-1, with D tentatively TRBD1 (5 bases). The V end was cut by 3 bases, the J end by 1 base, with 19 bases between. The CDR3 spans 17 residues. In germline, CDR1 is SGHRS, CDR2 YFSETQ. CDR3: CASSWPQKETANTEAFF. CDR3 sequence (DNA): TGCGCCAGCAGCTGGCCGCAGAAAGAGACAGCGAACACTGAAGCTTTCTTT.

V gene TRBV6-2 or TRBV6-3 combines with J gene TRBJ2-7, with no clear D. V gave up 4 bases and J gave up 4 bases, with 8 bases separating them. This CDR3 is 12 amino acids long. Germline assignment: CDR1 MNHEY and CDR2 SVGEGT. CDR3 nucleotide sequence: TGTGCCAGCAGTTTATCCGGGTACGAGCAGTACTTC. It is translated as CASSLSGYEQYF.

The chain has TRBV6-6 and TRBJ2-7, with D unresolved. Trimming took off 0 bases at V and 4 bases at J, with 4 bases between the two ends. There are 12 residues in the CDR3. Germline V gene lookup returns CDR1 MNHNY and CDR2 SVGAGI (reference sequence). CDR3 nucleotide sequence: TGTGCCAGCAGTTACTCGAGGTACGAGCAGTACGTC. This sequence encodes CASSYSRYEQYV.

The chain links TRBV14 to TRBJ2-5, with TRBD1 matching 7 bases. V shed 1 base, J shed 4 bases, and the junction held 6 bases outside the gene matches. The CDR3 totals 15 residues. Germline CDR1 reads SGHDN; CDR2 reads FVKESK. CDR3 in amino acids: CASSQGARGRETQYF. CDR3 sequence (DNA): TGTGCCAGCAGCCAAGGCGCCAGGGGGAGAGAGACCCAGTACTTC.

J is TRBJ2-3 and V is TRBV10-2; TRBD2 matches 8 bases. The CDR3 is 14 residues long. Looked up from germline, CDR1 is WSHSY and CDR2 is SAAADI. V lost 2 bases to trimming and J lost 3 bases; unmatched junction nucleotides: 1. The CDR3 loop is CASSETGGTDTQYF. DNA for the CDR3: TGCGCCAGCAGTGAGACGGGGGGGACAGATACGCAGTATTTT.

V usage is TRBV15 and J usage is TRBJ2-1; weak D call: TRBD2 (5 bases). Trimming took off 3 bases at V and 8 bases at J, with 8 bases between the two ends. The CDR3 runs to 12 residues. From germline, CDR1 is LNHNV and CDR2 YYDKDF (reference sequence). As DNA, the CDR3 is TGTGCCACCAGCAGCCCGCGGGATGAGCAGTTCTTC. Translation: CATSSPRDEQFF.

The V and J genes are TRBV28 and TRBJ1-6, with TRBD1 identical over 7 bases. Germline V gene lookup returns CDR1 MDHEN and CDR2 SYDVKM. The CDR3 runs 16 residues. V lost 2 bases, J lost 10 bases, and 11 bases stayed unmatched. The CDR3 spells CASSLPRQGRGSPLHF. CDR3 coding DNA: TGTGCCAGCAGTTTACCCCGACAGGGCCGGGGATCACCCCTCCACTTT. The whole variable domain, remainder taken from reference TRBV28 and TRBJ1-6, is DVKVTQSSRYLVKRTGEKVFLECVQDMDHENMFWYRQDPGLGLRLIYFSYDVKMKEKGDIPEGYSVSREKKERFSLILESASTNQTSMYLCASSLPRQGRGSPLHFGNGTRLTVT.